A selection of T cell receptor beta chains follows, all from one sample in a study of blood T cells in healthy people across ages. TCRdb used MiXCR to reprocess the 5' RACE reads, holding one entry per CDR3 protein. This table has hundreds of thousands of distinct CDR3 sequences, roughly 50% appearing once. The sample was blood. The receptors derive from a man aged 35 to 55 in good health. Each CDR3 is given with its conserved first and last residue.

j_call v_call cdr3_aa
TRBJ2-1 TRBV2 CASKRAGGVYNEQFF
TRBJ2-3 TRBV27 CASSWLASPGDTQYF
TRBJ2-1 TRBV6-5 CASSYRSRTGSSYNEQFF
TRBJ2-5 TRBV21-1 CASSTPWTQQETQYF
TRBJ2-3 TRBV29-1 CSVDGGLAGSLRAQYF
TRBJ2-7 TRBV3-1 CASSPSSGRNYEQYF
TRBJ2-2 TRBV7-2 CASSLKSGGEAGELFF
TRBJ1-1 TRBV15 CATSRAAGTGGTEAFF
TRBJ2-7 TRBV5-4 CASSSPGQQTYEQYF
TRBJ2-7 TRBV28 CASSSPLAGEYEQYF
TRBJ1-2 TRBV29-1 CSVLGEYGYTF
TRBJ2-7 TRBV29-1 CSAEGPSGVPDEQYF
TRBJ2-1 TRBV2 CASSGGPTAGSYNEQFF
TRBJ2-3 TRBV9 CASSVRNPTGAPTDTQYF
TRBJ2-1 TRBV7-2 CASSLLGLAGGGDEQFF
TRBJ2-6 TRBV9 CASSVGYFGTLNGANVLTF
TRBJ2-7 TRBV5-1 CASRADRPFYEQYF
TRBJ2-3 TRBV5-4 CASSLVILGADTQYF